This T cell receptor (beta chain) was captured by sequencing in a study of blood T cell repertoires in COVID-19. Study context: Italy, Spain and the United States were the sources of the convalescent and acute COVID-19 samples. PBMCs, B-cell-depleted T cells, or T cells provided the cDNA or gDNA that made up the material.

V shed 4 bases and J 2 bases; nucleotides not matched to a gene: 10. This CDR3 comprises 16 residues. How the authors handled the data: Amplification of reference gene primers provided the estimated nucleated cell counts. TCRdb keeps only in-frame clones here, not all; method: immunoSEQ multiplex PCR. V and J calls plus clone size are reproduced from that table; the DNA served to infer D and trimming. Of around 180,000 clones listed, around 82% are singletons. In Seattle, patients joined the study during active infection and were tracked longitudinally. The source material was peripheral blood. The receptor comes from a man aged 80 or over with COVID-19, enrolled during active disease. The V call is TRBV6-7, the J call TRBJ2-7; 8 nucleotides align to TRBD1. TRBV6-7 is labeled an ORF, and its function is uncertain. CDR3 region: CASSSADRDEPYEQYF. As DNA, the CDR3 is TGTGCCAGCAGTTCCGCGGACAGGGATGAACCCTACGAGCAGTACTTC.